This is a list of T cell receptor beta chains from one sample in a study of control samples from healthy donors and cancer patients. Repertoires were generated with immunoSEQ multiplex PCR, while TCRdb's copy carries only in-frame clones and drops some. The sample includes about 100,000 clones, about 90% of them seen just once. Specimen: blood. These receptors were taken from a man aged 30 to 45 in good health. CDR3s include the opening cysteine and the closing phenylalanine or tryptophan. D genes are given only for firm matches. Where a row states a size, it is once, few, many or the class of an expanded clone; other rows omit it.

CDR3nt: TGTGCCAGCTCACTGCCTGGAAACACCATATATTTT; CDR3aa: CASSLPGNTIYF; j_gene: TRBJ1-3; v_gene: TRBV18; abundance: .; d_gene: .
CDR3nt: TGTGCCAGCATACATGGGGGCTCCTACAATGAGCAGTTCTTC; CDR3aa: CASIHGGSYNEQFF; j_gene: TRBJ2-1; v_gene: TRBV5-5; abundance: .; d_gene: .
CDR3nt: TGTGCCAGCATCCCGGACCCTACACAGAATGCGAGACCAGAATACGAGCAGTACTTC; CDR3aa: CASIPDPTQNARPEYEQYF; j_gene: TRBJ2-7; v_gene: TRBV2; abundance: .; d_gene: .
CDR3nt: TGTGCCAGTAGCACGGGACTAGCTTTCTACAATGAGCAGTTCTTC; CDR3aa: CASSTGLAFYNEQFF; j_gene: TRBJ2-1; v_gene: TRBV19; abundance: .; d_gene: TRBD2
CDR3nt: TGTGCCAGCAGCGAATACGGGGGGCTGAACACCGGGGAGCTGTTTTTT; CDR3aa: CASSEYGGLNTGELFF; j_gene: TRBJ2-2; v_gene: TRBV25-1; abundance: .; d_gene: .
CDR3nt: TGTGCCAGCAGTTTACGGACAGACAATGAGCAGTTCTTC; CDR3aa: CASSLRTDNEQFF; j_gene: TRBJ2-1; v_gene: TRBV6-2/TRBV6-3; abundance: .; d_gene: .
CDR3nt: TGTGCCTGGAGTGTTAAGGGGACACCAACTAACTATGGCTACACCTTC; CDR3aa: CAWSVKGTPTNYGYTF; j_gene: TRBJ1-2; v_gene: TRBV30; abundance: once; d_gene: .
CDR3nt: TGTGCCAGCAGCTCGGTAGGGAGCCCGGATGAGCAGTTCTTC; CDR3aa: CASSSVGSPDEQFF; j_gene: TRBJ2-1; v_gene: TRBV7-3; abundance: .; d_gene: .
CDR3nt: TGTGCCAGCAGCCCGCGGACTAGCGGGAGAGGGAACACCGGGGAGCTGTTTTTT; CDR3aa: CASSPRTSGRGNTGELFF; j_gene: TRBJ2-2; v_gene: TRBV5-4; abundance: .; d_gene: TRBD2
CDR3nt: TGTGCCAGCAGTTACTCTTCACTAGCGGGCCCCTACGAGCAGTACTTC; CDR3aa: CASSYSSLAGPYEQYF; j_gene: TRBJ2-7; v_gene: TRBV6-5; abundance: .; d_gene: TRBD2
CDR3nt: TGTGCCAGCCGGGACAGGGGGCGAACTGAAGCTTTCTTT; CDR3aa: CASRDRGRTEAFF; j_gene: TRBJ1-1; v_gene: TRBV5-8; abundance: many; d_gene: TRBD1
CDR3nt: TGTGCCACCAGTGACACCGACAGGGTATATGGCTACACCTTC; CDR3aa: CATSDTDRVYGYTF; j_gene: TRBJ1-2; v_gene: TRBV24-1; abundance: .; d_gene: TRBD1
CDR3nt: TGTGCCAGCAGTGAATCCACTGGGGCTGAGCAGTTCTTC; CDR3aa: CASSESTGAEQFF; j_gene: TRBJ2-1; v_gene: TRBV25-1; abundance: once; d_gene: .
CDR3nt: TGTGCCAGTAGTCAGGGACACTCTATTCCCAACACTGAAGCTTTCTTT; CDR3aa: CASSQGHSIPNTEAFF; j_gene: TRBJ1-1; v_gene: TRBV19; abundance: .; d_gene: .
CDR3nt: TGTGCCAGTAGTATACGGCAGGCGAAGGGAGACTATGGCTACACCTTC; CDR3aa: CASSIRQAKGDYGYTF; j_gene: TRBJ1-2; v_gene: TRBV19; abundance: .; d_gene: .
CDR3nt: TGCAGTGCTAGTAGGGAACGCACAGATACGCAGTATTTT; CDR3aa: CSASRERTDTQYF; j_gene: TRBJ2-3; v_gene: TRBV20-1; abundance: .; d_gene: .
CDR3nt: TGTGCCAGCAGTCGAGAGCCGGCAGGGACTTACAATGAGCAGTTCTTC; CDR3aa: CASSREPAGTYNEQFF; j_gene: TRBJ2-1; v_gene: TRBV5-4; abundance: .; d_gene: .
CDR3nt: TGTGCCACCAGCCATAGGGGGCCCAACTACAATGAGCAGTTCTTC; CDR3aa: CATSHRGPNYNEQFF; j_gene: TRBJ2-1; v_gene: TRBV24-1; abundance: once; d_gene: TRBD1
CDR3nt: TGTGCCAGTAGTGATCCGGGACAGGGAACCTATGGCTACACCTTC; CDR3aa: CASSDPGQGTYGYTF; j_gene: TRBJ1-2; v_gene: TRBV19; abundance: .; d_gene: TRBD1
CDR3nt: TGTGCCAGCAGCAAAGGCTTATCGGGGTCCGGGGAGCTGTTTTTT; CDR3aa: CASSKGLSGSGELFF; j_gene: TRBJ2-2; v_gene: TRBV7-2; abundance: once; d_gene: .
CDR3nt: TGTGCCACCAGTCGGGACAGCGTTTCCTACGAGCAGTACTTC; CDR3aa: CATSRDSVSYEQYF; j_gene: TRBJ2-7; v_gene: TRBV24-1; abundance: .; d_gene: TRBD1
CDR3nt: TGTGCCAGCAGCCAAGATCGGCGGGGAGGTTACAACGAGCAGTACTTC; CDR3aa: CASSQDRRGGYNEQYF; j_gene: TRBJ2-7; v_gene: TRBV4-2; abundance: few; d_gene: .
CDR3nt: TGTGCCAGCAGCCAAGAACGAAATCAGCCCCAGCATTTT; CDR3aa: CASSQERNQPQHF; j_gene: TRBJ1-5; v_gene: TRBV4-2; abundance: .; d_gene: .
CDR3nt: TGCGCCAGCAGTGCTATGGAGGGACAGGGGGCGGTGAGCGAGCAGTACTTC; CDR3aa: CASSAMEGQGAVSEQYF; j_gene: TRBJ2-7; v_gene: TRBV4-3; abundance: once; d_gene: TRBD1
CDR3nt: TGTGCCAGCAGCTCTGAGGAGGGCCCGCGGGCAGATACGCAGTATTTT; CDR3aa: CASSSEEGPRADTQYF; j_gene: TRBJ2-3; v_gene: TRBV5-4; abundance: few; d_gene: .
CDR3nt: TGTGCCAGCAGCTTAGTAGGGCAAGGGAGGAGGGCACCCCTCCACTTT; CDR3aa: CASSLVGQGRRAPLHF; j_gene: TRBJ1-6; v_gene: TRBV7-2; abundance: .; d_gene: .
CDR3nt: TGTGCCAGCAGTAGTGTTTTACTAGCGGGAGAGACTAACACCGGGGAGCTGTTTTTT; CDR3aa: CASSSVLLAGETNTGELFF; j_gene: TRBJ2-2; v_gene: TRBV6-2/TRBV6-3; abundance: .; d_gene: TRBD2
CDR3nt: TGCGCCAGCAGATGGACTAGCGCCCACGAGCAGTACTTC; CDR3aa: CASRWTSAHEQYF; j_gene: TRBJ2-7; v_gene: TRBV10-2; abundance: .; d_gene: TRBD2
CDR3nt: TGTGCCCGGGACAGGGGGCAGAATCAGCCCCAGCATTTT; CDR3aa: CARDRGQNQPQHF; j_gene: TRBJ1-5; v_gene: TRBV30; abundance: .; d_gene: TRBD1
CDR3nt: TGTGCCAGCAGCGCAAGGGCGGGAAACACAGATACGCAGTATTTT; CDR3aa: CASSARAGNTDTQYF; j_gene: TRBJ2-3; v_gene: TRBV13; abundance: .; d_gene: .
CDR3nt: TGCGCCAGCAGCCAAGAAAGTTTAGGGGGACTAGCTGGGACCGGGGAGCTGTTTTTT; CDR3aa: CASSQESLGGLAGTGELFF; j_gene: TRBJ2-2; v_gene: TRBV4-3; abundance: .; d_gene: TRBD2
CDR3nt: TGTGCCAGCAGTTTGACTAGCGGGGACAACGAGCAGTACTTC; CDR3aa: CASSLTSGDNEQYF; j_gene: TRBJ2-7; v_gene: TRBV5-6; abundance: .; d_gene: TRBD2
CDR3nt: TGCGCCAGCAGCCAGCTAGTGGGCGGGAGGGGAAATGAGCAGTTCTTC; CDR3aa: CASSQLVGGRGNEQFF; j_gene: TRBJ2-1; v_gene: TRBV4-3; abundance: .; d_gene: TRBD2
CDR3nt: TGCGCCAGCCTGGGGGCAGGGAACAATCAGCCCCAGCATTTT; CDR3aa: CASLGAGNNQPQHF; j_gene: TRBJ1-5; v_gene: TRBV5-1; abundance: few; d_gene: .
CDR3nt: TGCGCCAGCAGCCAAAGACGCCGGGACAGGGGGCGCAGTGAGCAGTTCTTC; CDR3aa: CASSQRRRDRGRSEQFF; j_gene: TRBJ2-1; v_gene: TRBV4-1; abundance: .; d_gene: TRBD1
CDR3nt: TGTGCCAGCAGTCGCGGTAGCGATCAGCCCCAGCATTTT; CDR3aa: CASSRGSDQPQHF; j_gene: TRBJ1-5; v_gene: TRBV2; abundance: few; d_gene: .
CDR3nt: TGTGCCAGCAGCTTGGCCCCCAGGGCGAGGACCGGGGAGCTGTTTTTT; CDR3aa: CASSLAPRARTGELFF; j_gene: TRBJ2-2; v_gene: TRBV5-8; abundance: .; d_gene: .
CDR3nt: TGTGCCAGCAGTCCGGGGCGCGGCAGCAATCAGCCCCAGCATTTT; CDR3aa: CASSPGRGSNQPQHF; j_gene: TRBJ1-5; v_gene: TRBV2; abundance: .; d_gene: .
CDR3nt: TGTGCCAGCAGCTTAATAGCGGGAGTTTACAATGAGCAGTTCTTC; CDR3aa: CASSLIAGVYNEQFF; j_gene: TRBJ2-1; v_gene: TRBV7-2; abundance: .; d_gene: TRBD2
CDR3nt: TGTGCCAGCAGCTCAACAGGGGGCTGGGAGTCACCCCTCCACTTT; CDR3aa: CASSSTGGWESPLHF; j_gene: TRBJ1-6; v_gene: TRBV7-2; abundance: .; d_gene: TRBD1
CDR3nt: TGCGCCAGCAGTGACTTTAGCGGGATGTTTTACCACGAGCAGTACTTC; CDR3aa: CASSDFSGMFYHEQYF; j_gene: TRBJ2-7; v_gene: TRBV10-2; abundance: few; d_gene: TRBD2
CDR3nt: TGTGCCAGTAGTTTGGGACTCGCCTACGAGCAGTACTTC; CDR3aa: CASSLGLAYEQYF; j_gene: TRBJ2-7; v_gene: TRBV19; abundance: .; d_gene: .
CDR3nt: TGTGCCAGCAGTTTATGGCAACAGGAAAGCTCTGGGGCCAACGTCCTGACTTTC; CDR3aa: CASSLWQQESSGANVLTF; j_gene: TRBJ2-6; v_gene: TRBV28; abundance: .; d_gene: .
CDR3nt: TGTGCCAGCAGTGTCCAGGGAATCGGGGAGACCCAGTACTTC; CDR3aa: CASSVQGIGETQYF; j_gene: TRBJ2-5; v_gene: TRBV2; abundance: .; d_gene: .
CDR3nt: TGCGCCAGCAGCCAAGATAGGAGGGGTGGACTAGCGGCCACAGATACGCAGTATTTT; CDR3aa: CASSQDRRGGLAATDTQYF; j_gene: TRBJ2-3; v_gene: TRBV4-1; abundance: .; d_gene: TRBD2
CDR3nt: TGTGCCAGCAGACTTTATAGCGGTAGCTCCTACAATGAGCAGTTCTTC; CDR3aa: CASRLYSGSSYNEQFF; j_gene: TRBJ2-1; v_gene: TRBV7-2; abundance: .; d_gene: .
CDR3nt: TGTGCCAGCGGGGGCGACTATGGCTACACCTTC; CDR3aa: CASGGDYGYTF; j_gene: TRBJ1-2; v_gene: TRBV25-1; abundance: few; d_gene: .
CDR3nt: TGCGCCAGCAGCTTGGTGGGGGGTGCGTTCAGTTCACCCCTCCACTTT; CDR3aa: CASSLVGGAFSSPLHF; j_gene: TRBJ1-6; v_gene: TRBV5-1; abundance: .; d_gene: .
CDR3nt: TGTGCCAGCAGTGGGCTAGCGGGAGCTGAGGAGCAGTTCTTC; CDR3aa: CASSGLAGAEEQFF; j_gene: TRBJ2-1; v_gene: TRBV6-2/TRBV6-3; abundance: .; d_gene: TRBD2
CDR3nt: TGCGCCAGCAGCGGCGGACAGGCCTACGAGCAGTACTTC; CDR3aa: CASSGGQAYEQYF; j_gene: TRBJ2-7; v_gene: TRBV5-1; abundance: few; d_gene: TRBD1
CDR3nt: TGTGCCAGCACTCAAAGGAGACTACCGGGGGAGACCCAGTACTTC; CDR3aa: CASTQRRLPGETQYF; j_gene: TRBJ2-5; v_gene: TRBV2; abundance: .; d_gene: .
CDR3nt: TGTGCCAGCAGCGAACAGGGCCGCAATCAGCCCCAGCATTTT; CDR3aa: CASSEQGRNQPQHF; j_gene: TRBJ1-5; v_gene: TRBV2; abundance: .; d_gene: .
CDR3nt: TGTGCCAGCAGCCGAGGGGGACAGGAGAACACCGGGGAGCTGTTTTTT; CDR3aa: CASSRGGQENTGELFF; j_gene: TRBJ2-2; v_gene: TRBV7-3; abundance: .; d_gene: TRBD1
CDR3nt: TGTGCCAGCAGTCCCCATTTCTGGGAGGGGGGGAGAAATCAGCCCCAGCATTTT; CDR3aa: CASSPHFWEGGRNQPQHF; j_gene: TRBJ1-5; v_gene: TRBV6-7; abundance: .; d_gene: .
CDR3nt: TGCGCCAGCAGCCAAGGAGGAGGGGGGTTGTACGCGAACACTGAAGCTTTCTTT; CDR3aa: CASSQGGGGLYANTEAFF; j_gene: TRBJ1-1; v_gene: TRBV4-1; abundance: .; d_gene: .
CDR3nt: TGTGCCAGCAGCAGGACAGGCGGAACCCGCAGCGCTGAAGCTTTCTTT; CDR3aa: CASSRTGGTRSAEAFF; j_gene: TRBJ1-1; v_gene: TRBV9; abundance: .; d_gene: TRBD1
CDR3nt: TGTGCCAGCAGCTTAGGGCAGAACTACGAGCAGTACTTC; CDR3aa: CASSLGQNYEQYF; j_gene: TRBJ2-7; v_gene: TRBV7-2; abundance: .; d_gene: .
CDR3nt: TGTGCCAGCAGGGGCGGGAGCGGCGAGCAGTACTTC; CDR3aa: CASRGGSGEQYF; j_gene: TRBJ2-7; v_gene: TRBV6-5; abundance: few; d_gene: TRBD2
CDR3nt: TGCGCCAGCAGCTTGGCGGGACTTAACTACGAGCAGTACTTC; CDR3aa: CASSLAGLNYEQYF; j_gene: TRBJ2-7; v_gene: TRBV5-1; abundance: .; d_gene: .